The rows below give T cell receptor beta chains drawn from one sample of a study of blood T cell repertoires in COVID-19. Assay used: immunoSEQ multiplex PCR; TCRdb lists only in-frame clones, some missing. The data hold a few hundred thousand clones, with about 85% observed a single time. Sequencing was performed on peripheral blood. Receptors originate from a woman between 18 and 29 years old with acute or convalescent COVID-19. CDR3s include the opening cysteine and the closing phenylalanine or tryptophan. The order of the fields is clone size, V gene, D gene, J gene, CDR3 DNA, CDR3 protein. A D gene is named only where the DNA matches it firmly. Size is omitted from some rows. Given values are once, few, many or a class for expanded clones.

size: -; V: TRBV19; D: TRBD1; J: TRBJ2-1; DNA: TGTGCCAGTAGACAAGACAGGGGTAATGAGCAGTTCTTC; CDR3: CASRQDRGNEQFF
size: -; V: TRBV19; D: -; J: TRBJ1-5; DNA: TGTGCCAGTAGTGGTGCGGGGGTCGTAGGCAATCAGCCCCAGCATTTT; CDR3: CASSGAGVVGNQPQHF
size: -; V: TRBV6-6; D: TRBD2; J: TRBJ2-1; DNA: TGTGCCAGCAGTTACCCTAGGGCGGGGGGCCTCAATGAGCAGTTCTTC; CDR3: CASSYPRAGGLNEQFF
size: few; V: TRBV6-5; D: TRBD1; J: TRBJ1-4; DNA: TGTGCCAGCAGTTACGGACAGGGGAGTAATGAAAAACTGTTTTTT; CDR3: CASSYGQGSNEKLFF
size: -; V: TRBV2; D: -; J: TRBJ1-1; DNA: TGTGCCAGCAGCCGGGAGACTGAAGCTTTCTTT; CDR3: CASSRETEAFF
size: -; V: TRBV24-1; D: TRBD2; J: TRBJ2-1; DNA: TGTGCCACCAGTGACCCCGGCGGCGCGGGAGTTACCTACAATGAGCAGTTCTTC; CDR3: CATSDPGGAGVTYNEQFF
size: -; V: TRBV4-2; D: -; J: TRBJ2-1; DNA: TGTGCCAGCAGCCAAGACCCTTCTACGGGAGAATACAATGAGCAGTTCTTC; CDR3: CASSQDPSTGEYNEQFF
size: once; V: TRBV19; D: -; J: TRBJ1-5; DNA: TGTGCCAGTAGTAGCACCGGGAAAAGCAATCAGCCCCAGCATTTT; CDR3: CASSSTGKSNQPQHF
size: -; V: TRBV29-1; D: -; J: TRBJ1-2; DNA: TGCAGCGTTGAAAGGCTGGACAGTTATGGCTACACCTTC; CDR3: CSVERLDSYGYTF
size: -; V: TRBV19; D: TRBD1; J: TRBJ2-5; DNA: TGTGCCAGTAGTATAGGGGACAGGGGCCTTCAAGAGACCCAGTACTTC; CDR3: CASSIGDRGLQETQYF
size: -; V: TRBV9; D: TRBD1; J: TRBJ2-5; DNA: TGTGCCAGCAGCGTAGGGGACAGGGATGAGACCCAGTACTTC; CDR3: CASSVGDRDETQYF
size: -; V: TRBV10-3; D: -; J: TRBJ2-5; DNA: TGTGCCATCAGTGAGCCCCTACACGCGGGGGCCGGGGAGACCCAGTACTTC; CDR3: CAISEPLHAGAGETQYF
size: -; V: TRBV29-1; D: TRBD1; J: TRBJ2-7; DNA: TGCAGCGGAGGGACAGGAACCTCCTACGAGCAGTACTTC; CDR3: CSGGTGTSYEQYF
size: -; V: TRBV2; D: -; J: TRBJ1-1; DNA: TGTGCCAGCAGTGTTACGACAGCGAACACTGAAGCTTTCTTT; CDR3: CASSVTTANTEAFF
size: -; V: TRBV7-2; D: TRBD1; J: TRBJ1-2; DNA: TGTGCCATCGACAGGGATCATGACTATGGCTACACCTTC; CDR3: CAIDRDHDYGYTF
size: -; V: TRBV9; D: TRBD1; J: TRBJ2-4; DNA: TGTGCCAGCAGCCCGGGGACAGGGGGCAGGGAGGCCAAAAACATTCAGTACTTC; CDR3: CASSPGTGGREAKNIQYF
size: -; V: TRBV4-1; D: TRBD1; J: TRBJ2-1; DNA: TGCGCCAGCAGCCAACAACTTAAAGGACAGGGACCGCACAATGAGCAGTTCTTC; CDR3: CASSQQLKGQGPHNEQFF
size: -; V: TRBV27; D: TRBD1; J: TRBJ1-1; DNA: TGTGCCAGCAGTTATGGGACAGCGAACACTGAAGCTTTCTTT; CDR3: CASSYGTANTEAFF
size: -; V: TRBV5-1; D: TRBD1; J: TRBJ2-2; DNA: TGCGCCAGCAGGGGACAGGGTGACACCGGGGAGCTGTTTTTT; CDR3: CASRGQGDTGELFF
size: -; V: TRBV2; D: -; J: TRBJ1-3; DNA: TGTGCCAGCAGCGCACAGCTCCTCTCTGGAAACACCATATATTTT; CDR3: CASSAQLLSGNTIYF
size: -; V: TRBV27; D: TRBD1; J: TRBJ1-2; DNA: TGTGCCAGCAGGGGGACAGGGAAGGGAAATGGCTACACCTTC; CDR3: CASRGTGKGNGYTF
size: many; V: TRBV30; D: -; J: TRBJ1-1; DNA: TGTGCCTGGAGTGGGGGCGGCCGTGAAGCTTTCTTT; CDR3: CAWSGGGREAFF
size: few; V: TRBV5-1; D: TRBD2; J: TRBJ2-1; DNA: TGCGCCAGCAGCCCGGACCCTAGCGGGAAAGCCGATGAGCAGTTCTTC; CDR3: CASSPDPSGKADEQFF
size: -; V: TRBV28; D: -; J: TRBJ2-7; DNA: TGTGCCAGCAGTTCCCCTAACTACGACGAGCAGTACTTC; CDR3: CASSSPNYDEQYF
size: -; V: TRBV2; D: -; J: TRBJ1-5; DNA: TGTGCCGGGGGCCGGGACAACAATCAGCCCCAGCATTTT; CDR3: CAGGRDNNQPQHF
size: -; V: TRBV28; D: TRBD1; J: TRBJ1-2; DNA: TGTGCCAGCAGAGGGGACAGGGGACTCTATGGCTACACCTTC; CDR3: CASRGDRGLYGYTF
size: -; V: TRBV6-4; D: -; J: TRBJ1-1; DNA: TGTGCCAGCAGTGGAGGGCGTGGGAAGTTGCACACTGAAGCTTTCTTT; CDR3: CASSGGRGKLHTEAFF
size: -; V: TRBV6-6; D: -; J: TRBJ2-1; DNA: TGTGCCAGCAGCGCGACACCGCGTGAGCAGTTCTTC; CDR3: CASSATPREQFF
size: -; V: TRBV9; D: TRBD1; J: TRBJ1-1; DNA: TGTGCCAGCACCAGGACAGGTGCGAACACTGAAGCTTTCTTT; CDR3: CASTRTGANTEAFF
size: once; V: TRBV28; D: TRBD1; J: TRBJ1-2; DNA: TGTGCCAGCAGTTTATTCCGGGACAGGGGGGACGGAAACTATGGCTACACCTTC; CDR3: CASSLFRDRGDGNYGYTF
size: -; V: TRBV19; D: -; J: TRBJ1-1; DNA: TGTGCCAGTAGAAGTCGGGACAAGGCTTTTATGAACACTGAAGCTTTCTTT; CDR3: CASRSRDKAFMNTEAFF
size: -; V: TRBV9; D: -; J: TRBJ2-5; DNA: TGTGCCAGCAGCGCTTCGGGAGCCAGGATCCAAGAGACCCAGTACTTC; CDR3: CASSASGARIQETQYF
size: -; V: TRBV24-1; D: -; J: TRBJ2-7; DNA: TGTGCCACCAGTGATTTAGTAGGGACAAGTGGGCAGTACTTC; CDR3: CATSDLVGTSGQYF
size: once; V: TRBV9; D: -; J: TRBJ1-1; DNA: TGTGCCAGCAGCGTAGCGGGGGGCGGCAATGAAGCTTTCTTT; CDR3: CASSVAGGGNEAFF
size: -; V: TRBV10-1; D: -; J: TRBJ1-1; DNA: TGCGCCAGCACTCGAAAGAGGTCCCAGAACACTGAAGCTTTCTTT; CDR3: CASTRKRSQNTEAFF
size: -; V: TRBV30; D: TRBD1; J: TRBJ1-6; DNA: TGTGCCTGGAGTCCTACCGGGACAGTTGACTATAATTCACCCCTCCACTTT; CDR3: CAWSPTGTVDYNSPLHF
size: -; V: TRBV3-1/TRBV3-2; D: -; J: TRBJ1-4; DNA: TGTGCCAGCAGCCTCCGGGACACAGGCGAAAAACTGTTTTTT; CDR3: CASSLRDTGEKLFF